This TCR beta chain was found in a study of Ad26.COV2.S vaccination and SARS-CoV-2 variants. Study information: Enrolled in COV1001, the donor was in the Ad26.COV2.S trial arm, which received the vaccine. The study gave Ad26.COV2.S intramuscularly, once or twice 56 days apart.

Findings and caveats of the study: Vaccine recipients surpassed placebo recipients in spike-specific TCR breadth.

The treatment: around 19 received Ad26.COV2.S at low or high dose, single or two shots; about five received placebo; per-sample allocation not given. It was on day 63 after the first vaccine or placebo injection that samples were taken. The table came from immunoSEQ multiplex PCR; TCRdb's copy has only in-frame clones and leaves some out. The sample consists of around 300,000 clones, roughly 90% of them appearing once. Deletions cut 5 bases from V and 7 bases from J, with 11 bases between. Germline loops: CDR1 GTSNPN, CDR2 SVGIG (reference sequence). The CDR3 has 11 amino acids. In regard to this clone: Its antigen is as yet unknown.

Specimen: peripheral blood, collected in a trial of Ad26.COV2.S vaccine versus placebo. The sequence was collected from a person between 18 and 60 years old who received the Ad26.COV2.S COVID-19 vaccine or a placebo. The chain combines TRBV30 with TRBJ1-1; D call uncertain. DNA for the CDR3: TGTGCCTGGGGCATGGGCAATGAAGCTTTCTTT. The encoded protein is CAWGMGNEAFF. Filled out from reference TRBV30 and TRBJ1-1, the complete variable domain reads SQTIHQWPATLVQPVGSPLSLECTVEGTSNPNLYWYRQAAGRGLQLLFYSVGIGQISSEVPQNLSASRPQDRQFILSSKKLLLSDSGFYLCAWGMGNEAFFGQGTRLTVV.